This TCR beta chain was recovered during a study of blood T cell repertoires in COVID-19. Overall study context: T cells, B-cell-depleted T cells, or PBMCs supplied cDNA or gDNA.

All enrollees were roughly 18 to 89 years old and from 25 or so US areas. Participants had their cohort set by participant-reported clinical history. CDR1 is LGHDT and CDR2 is YNNKEL in the germline V gene (reference sequence). The length of the CDR3 is 14 residues. V gave up 1 base and J gave up 4 bases, with 10 bases separating them. The authors' processing: Amplification with reference gene primers provided the estimates of nucleated cell counts. Libraries were prepared by immunoSEQ multiplex PCR; TCRdb keeps only in-frame clonotypes and omits some of them. V and J calls and clone size follow that table, whereas D and trimming were derived from the DNA. The table lists roughly 400,000 clones, roughly 88% of them singletons.

The rearrangement uses TRBV3-1 (or the pseudogene TRBV3-2) and TRBJ1-2; the D gene is possibly TRBD1 (6 bases). This receptor was obtained from a woman aged 40-49 years with acute COVID-19. Sequencing used PBMCs or T cells enriched from blood (not recorded which). CDR3 bases: TGTGCCAGCAGCCAAGGGGGACACAGCTATGGCTACACCTTC. This encodes CASSQGGHSYGYTF.